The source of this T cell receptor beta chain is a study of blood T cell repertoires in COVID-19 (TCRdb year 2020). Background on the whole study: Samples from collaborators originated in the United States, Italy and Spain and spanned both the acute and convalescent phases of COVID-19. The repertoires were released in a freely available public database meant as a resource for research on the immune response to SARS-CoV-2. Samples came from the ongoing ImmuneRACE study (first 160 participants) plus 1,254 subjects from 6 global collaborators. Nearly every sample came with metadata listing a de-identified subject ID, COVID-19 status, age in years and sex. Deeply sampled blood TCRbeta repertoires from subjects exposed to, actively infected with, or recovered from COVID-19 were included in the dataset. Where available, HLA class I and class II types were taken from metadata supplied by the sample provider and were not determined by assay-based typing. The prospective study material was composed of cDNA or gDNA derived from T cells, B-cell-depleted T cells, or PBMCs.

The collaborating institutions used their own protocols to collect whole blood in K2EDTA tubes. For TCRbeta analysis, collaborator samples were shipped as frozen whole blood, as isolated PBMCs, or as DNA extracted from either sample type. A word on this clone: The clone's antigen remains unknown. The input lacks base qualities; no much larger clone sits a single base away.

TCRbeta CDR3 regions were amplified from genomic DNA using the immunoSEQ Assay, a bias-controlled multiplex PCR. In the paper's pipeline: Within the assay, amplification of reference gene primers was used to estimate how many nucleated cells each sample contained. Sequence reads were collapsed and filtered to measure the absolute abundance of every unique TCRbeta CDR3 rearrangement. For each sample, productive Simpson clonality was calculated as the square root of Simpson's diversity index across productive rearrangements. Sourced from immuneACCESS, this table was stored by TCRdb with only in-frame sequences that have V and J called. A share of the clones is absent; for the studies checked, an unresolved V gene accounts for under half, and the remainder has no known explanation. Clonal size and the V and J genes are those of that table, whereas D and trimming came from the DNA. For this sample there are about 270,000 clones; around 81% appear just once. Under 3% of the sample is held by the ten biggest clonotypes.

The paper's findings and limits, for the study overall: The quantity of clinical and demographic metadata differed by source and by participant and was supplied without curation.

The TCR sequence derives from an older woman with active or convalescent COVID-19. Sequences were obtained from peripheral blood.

In nucleotides, the sequence is TGCGCCAGCAGCTATTTCACCGGGAGCGGGCCCGGGGATACGCAGTATTTT. Translated, it gives CASSYFTGSGPGDTQYF. The rearrangement combines TRBV4-3 with TRBJ2-3; the best D guess is TRBD2, with 6 bases matching. CDR1 LGHNA and CDR2 YSLEER were looked up in the germline V gene. The CDR3 holds 17 amino acids from the cysteine to the phenylalanine. CDR3 DNA only is kept here, 51 bases in frame from base 1. A distance of 24 bases separates the germline ends of V and J, which lose 5 bases and 6 bases respectively.